The 24 T cell receptor beta chains given below trace back to one sample, sequenced in a study of cytomegalovirus exposure and HLA in healthy donors. The PCR used 60 Vbeta and 13 Jbeta primers. The table came from immunoSEQ multiplex PCR; TCRdb's copy has only in-frame clones and leaves some out. The table includes 110,000 or so clones, under 80% detected once. Sequencing was performed on PBMCs. The receptors originated from a woman in her forties in good health and CMV-seropositive.

The CDR3 region is CASSPTQGLIYEQYF. DNA for the CDR3: TGTGCCAGCAGCCCGACGCAGGGGTTGATCTACGAGCAGTACTTC. The chain combines TRBV14 with TRBJ2-5; tentative D call: TRBD1 (6 bases). The DNA end is a closer match to TRBJ2-7, so the J assignment may be wrong. CDR3 length: 15 amino acids. Looked up from germline, CDR1 is SGHDN and CDR2 is FVKESK.

This clone was seen once. The J gene is TRBJ1-3, the V gene TRBV6-5; no definite D call. Germline values: CDR1 MNHEY, CDR2 SVGAGI. With 8 bases removed from V and 0 bases from J, the gap between germline ends came to 8 bases. The CDR3 totals 13 residues. This CDR3 reads CASFAYSGNTIYF. CDR3 nucleotides: TGTGCCAGCTTTGCGTACTCTGGAAACACCATATATTTT.

This chain joins TRBV4-1 and TRBJ2-3; a weak D match, TRBD2 (7 bases). The ends were cut back, 5 bases at V and 0 bases at J, with 12 bases in the middle. Looked up from germline, CDR1 is MGHRA and CDR2 is YSYEKL. CDR3 length equals 15 residues. The CDR3 sequence: CASSYRGASTDTQYF. DNA for the CDR3: TGCGCCAGCAGCTACCGGGGGGCTAGCACAGATACGCAGTATTTT.

V gene TRBV6-1 combines with J gene TRBJ1-2, with a possible D match to TRBD1 (5 bases). The CDR3 sequence is 13 residues long. Trimming left V 10 bases short and J 2 bases short, with 14 bases between. CDR1 is MNHNS, CDR2 SASEGT, per germline. CDR3 in DNA: TGTGCCACCACCGTGGAGGGGAACTATGGCTACACCTTC. Protein: CATTVEGNYGYTF.

This clone was found once. The rearrangement uses TRBV6-6 and TRBJ1-2; 8 bases are a match to TRBD1. Trimming cost V 5 bases and J 7 bases; bases outside gene matches: 0. Germline values: CDR1 MNHNY, CDR2 SVGAGI (reference sequence). The CDR3 totals 11 residues. CDR3 DNA sequence: TGTGCCAGCAGTGACAGGGGTGGCTACACCTTC. It yields the protein CASSDRGGYTF.

The chain employs TRBV2 and TRBJ2-7; 7 nucleotides match TRBD2. The CDR3 is made up of 17 amino acids. With V trimmed by 0 bases and J by 3 bases, 11 bases remained unmatched. Germline V gene lookup returns CDR1 SNHLY and CDR2 FYNNEI. CDR3 protein: CASSEALPLAGDYEQYF. The CDR3 bases are TGTGCCAGCAGTGAAGCGCTTCCCCTTGCGGGAGACTACGAGCAGTACTTC.

The chain employs TRBV28 and TRBJ2-7, with 10 bases that match TRBD1. The germline CDR1 and CDR2 sequences are MDHEN and SYDVKM. The CDR3 extends over 14 amino acids. Trimming cost V 6 bases and J 2 bases; bases outside gene matches: 4. CDR3 in amino acids: CASRPGQGTYEQYF. CDR3 bases: TGTGCCAGCAGGCCGGGACAGGGGACCTACGAGCAGTACTTC.

The chain links TRBV11-3 to TRBJ2-5, with 7 bases aligning to TRBD2. The V gene's germline CDR1 is SGHNT and CDR2 YENEEA. This CDR3 is 16 amino acids long. J lost 1 base, V lost 0 bases, and 5 bases had no gene match. Written as DNA, the CDR3 is TGTGCCAGCAGCTTAGACTCCGGGAGGCCCCAAGAGACCCAGTACTTC. It is translated as CASSLDSGRPQETQYF.

This chain connects TRBV27 to TRBJ2-5, with TRBD1 matching 7 bases. The trim removed 5 bases at V and 4 bases at J, leaving 4 bases unmatched. The CDR3 sequence is 13 residues long. From germline, CDR1 is MNHEY and CDR2 SMNVEV (reference sequence). CDR3 nucleotide sequence: TGTGCCAGCAGTCTGAGGGGGCGAGAGACCCAGTACTTC. This gives the protein CASSLRGRETQYF.

The V and J genes are TRBV27 and TRBJ2-1, with TRBD2 identical over 14 bases. CDR1 MNHEY and CDR2 SMNVEV come from the germline V gene (reference sequence). V was pared by 5 bases and J by 1 base, with 4 bases of the junction left unmatched. The CDR3 covers 17 residues. The CDR3 DNA is TGTGCCAGCAGTCCGGGACTAGCGGGAGTGTCCTACAATGAGCAGTTCTTC. This encodes CASSPGLAGVSYNEQFF.

The rearrangement links TRBV6-6 to TRBJ2-2, with unresolved D. With 2 bases removed from V and 7 bases from J, the gap between germline ends came to 11 bases. The CDR3 is 14 residues long. CDR1 MNHNY and CDR2 SVGAGI come from the germline V gene (reference sequence). CDR3 sequence: CASSYAEQYGELFF. CDR3 nucleotides: TGTGCCAGCAGTTACGCAGAACAGTACGGGGAGCTGTTTTTT.

Concerning this clone: One end of the junction varies from germline; a read error may be responsible. The chain links TRBV7-9 to TRBJ1-4; no reliable D call. Germline lookup yields CDR1 SEHNR and CDR2 FQNEAQ (reference sequence). CDR3 length equals 15 residues. The DNA of the CDR3 is TGTCCCAGCAGCTTCCCCGGAGTCACTAATGAAAAACTGTTTTTT. Amino acid sequence: CPSSFPGVTNEKLFF. The full variable domain, completed using reference TRBV7-9 and TRBJ1-4, is DTGVSQNPRHKITKRGQNVTFRCDPISEHNRLYWYRQTLGQGPEFLTYFQNEAQLEKSRLLSDRFSAERPKGSFSTLEIQRTEQGDSAMYLCPSSFPGVTNEKLFFGSGTQLSVL.

This clone was recorded once. The chain recombines TRBV25-1 with TRBJ1-6, with 7 bases matching TRBD1. Unmatched junction bases numbered 5, after V lost 3 bases and J lost 3 bases. The CDR3 has 16 amino acids. Looked up from germline, CDR1 is MGHDK and CDR2 is SYGVNS. CDR3 DNA sequence: TGTGCCAGCAGTGACCTAGGGGGCTACTATAATTCACCCCTCCACTTT. Translating gives CASSDLGGYYNSPLHF.

The chain joins TRBV7-9 to TRBJ1-2, with 9 bases lining up with TRBD1. The CDR3 runs 15 residues. J gave up 7 bases and V 5 bases, and 11 bases lay outside the gene matches. The germline CDR1 and CDR2 sequences are SEHNR and FQNEAQ (reference sequence). The CDR3 DNA follows: TGTGCCAGCAGCCCATCCGAACAGGGGGCAGGTGGCTACACCTTC. It codes for CASSPSEQGAGGYTF.

This clone has just a few counts. The chain carries TRBV5-1 and TRBJ2-2; D is uncertain. Germline CDR1 and CDR2: SGHRS and YFSETQ. V shed 0 bases and J shed 0 bases, with 3 bases lying between them. This CDR3 is built from 14 residues. The CDR3 sequence is CASSLGPNTGELFF. CDR3 nucleotides: TGCGCCAGCAGCTTGGGGCCGAACACCGGGGAGCTGTTTTTT.

In this sample, this clone turned up once. This chain links TRBV19 with TRBJ2-7; a possible D gene is TRBD2 (5 bases). This CDR3 has 14 residues. V lost 1 base, J lost 2 bases, and 9 bases lay in between. Germline-derived CDR1 and CDR2 are LNHDA and SQIVND (reference sequence). In DNA form, the CDR3 reads TGTGCCAGTAGTATAGGAGACGGGACCTACGAGCAGTACTTC. As protein: CASSIGDGTYEQYF.

V usage is TRBV5-6 and J usage is TRBJ2-7; TRBD2 might be the D (7 bases). V dropped 4 bases and J dropped 0 bases, with 26 bases sitting between them. The CDR3 extends over 19 amino acids. Germline loops: CDR1 SGHDT, CDR2 YYEEEE. CDR3: CASSNVRGGGRFTSYEQYF. The CDR3 nucleotides read TGTGCCAGCAGCAATGTCAGGGGTGGCGGGAGATTTACCTCCTACGAGCAGTACTTC.

The chain joins TRBV5-1 to TRBJ2-1; D is perhaps TRBD2 (5 bases). Germline V CDR1 and CDR2: SGHRS, YFSETQ. CDR3 size: 16 residues. Between the trimmed V and J ends, which lost 0 bases and 8 bases, there was a span of 18 bases. The CDR3 region has the DNA TGCGCCAGCAGCTTGGGAAGTTCCGGGATATCTGATGAGCAGTTCTTC. It translates to CASSLGSSGISDEQFF.

V and J are TRBV11-2 and TRBJ2-1; 10 bases match TRBD2. The CDR3 totals 15 residues. The germline CDR1 and CDR2 sequences are SGHAT and FQNNGV. Unmatched junction bases numbered 7, after V lost 6 bases and J lost 5 bases. CDR3 sequence reads: CASRPLAGVHNEQFF. Here the CDR3 DNA reads TGTGCCAGCAGACCTCTAGCGGGAGTCCACAATGAGCAGTTCTTC.

The chain uses TRBV5-1 and TRBJ2-7, with 11 bases fitting TRBD2. CDR1 SGHRS and CDR2 YFSETQ come from the germline V gene. The CDR3 contains 16 residues. V lost 6 bases and J lost 2; bases outside the gene matches: 10. CDR3: CASNQGLAVNTYEQYF. The DNA for the CDR3 is TGCGCCAGCAACCAGGGACTAGCGGTCAATACCTACGAGCAGTACTTC.

V is TRBV27 and J is TRBJ2-3; 10 bases line up with TRBD1. This CDR3 region has 16 residues. The trim removed 5 bases at V and 5 bases at J, leaving 10 bases unmatched. The germline CDR1 and CDR2 sequences are MNHEY and SMNVEV (reference sequence). The CDR3 protein is CASSPVPGQGKDTQYF. The CDR3 region has the DNA TGTGCCAGCAGTCCGGTCCCGGGACAGGGGAAAGATACGCAGTATTTT.

The chain has TRBV7-8 and TRBJ1-3; 7 bases map to TRBD1. After removal of 5 bases from V and 0 bases from J, the junction contained 13 bases not matched to a gene. Germline loops: CDR1 SGHVS, CDR2 FQNEAQ. The CDR3 extends over 18 amino acids. CDR3 residues: CASSPRIQTGSSGNTIYF. For the CDR3, the DNA is TGTGCCAGCAGCCCTCGAATACAGACAGGGAGCTCTGGAAACACCATATATTTT.

The genes are TRBV11-1 and TRBJ1-5; TRBD1 is a possible D gene (6 bases). The CDR3 spans 14 residues. CDR1 is SGHAT, CDR2 FQDESV, per germline (reference sequence). Trimming cost V 6 bases and J 1 base, with 10 bases left between them. CDR3 nucleotides: TGTGCCAGCAGTTATACAGGGAGCAATCAGCCCCAGCATTTT. Residues: CASSYTGSNQPQHF.

This clone has only a few counts. The chain carries TRBV5-6 and TRBJ2-5; 9 bases match TRBD1. The CDR3 contains 15 residues. V was clipped by 6 bases and J by 5 bases; unmatched bases: 11. Germline CDR1 reads SGHDT; CDR2 reads YYEEEE. CDR3 sequence: CASIQDRGYGETQYF. CDR3 nucleotide sequence: TGTGCCAGCATCCAAGACAGGGGGTATGGGGAGACCCAGTACTTC.